The 11 T cell receptor beta chains in this list originate from one sample, sequenced in a study of CD8+ T cells in alopecia areata. Following RNA extraction, reverse transcription yielded cDNA that acted as the sequencing template. TCRdb's copy holds only in-frame clones and misses some; the assay was immunoSEQ multiplex PCR. The table records some 180,000 clones, approximately 62% of them present only once. The sample was CD4+ T cells sorted from blood, taken at week 0. Receptor source: a human donor with alopecia areata.

The V call is TRBV29-1, the J call TRBJ2-1, with D perhaps matching TRBD1 (5 bases). V lost 2 bases to trimming and J lost 14 bases, with 19 bases between them. The CDR3 totals 13 residues. Germline V lookup: CDR1 SQVTM, CDR2 ANQGSEA. The CDR3 sequence: CSVESTAGPREFF. The DNA of the CDR3 is TGCAGCGTTGAATCGACAGCCGGACCCCGGGAGTTCTTC.

V and J are TRBV25-1 and TRBJ2-2, with 8 bases that match TRBD2. The CDR3 is 17 amino acids. CDR1 and CDR2 from the germline V gene are MGHDK and SYGVNS. With 3 bases clipped from V and 7 bases from J, the junction kept 13 bases outside the gene matches. CDR3 sequence: CASSESTGGVVDGELFF. The CDR3 DNA sequence: TGTGCCAGCAGTGAGTCGACGGGGGGGGTCGTCGACGGGGAGCTGTTTTTT.

CDR3 DNA sequence: TGTGCCTGGAGTGTAGAGACGTATCAGCCCCAGCATTTT. It encodes CAWSVETYQPQHF. The V and J genes are TRBV30 and TRBJ1-5; no firm D call. V was cut by 0 bases and J by 5 bases, with 8 bases left in between. CDR1 and CDR2 from the germline V gene are GTSNPN and SVGIG (reference sequence). The CDR3 totals 13 residues.

The chain joins TRBV29-1 to TRBJ2-1, with D uncertain. V was pared by 0 bases and J by 0 bases, with 12 bases between. Germline CDR1 is SQVTM and CDR2 is ANQGSEA. The CDR3 has 16 amino acids. CDR3 in amino acids: CSVEDPRATSYNEQFF. CDR3 sequence (DNA): TGCAGCGTTGAAGACCCCCGGGCCACCTCCTACAATGAGCAGTTCTTC.

This chain connects TRBV27 to TRBJ1-2; a possible D gene is TRBD1 (5 bases). The CDR3 contains 13 residues. Looked up from germline, CDR1 is MNHEY and CDR2 is SMNVEV (reference sequence). Trimming removed 5 bases at V and 10 bases at J, with 17 bases between. CDR3 amino acids: CASSTAGWGFYTF. The CDR3 DNA reads as TGTGCCAGCAGTACCGCTGGATGGGGCTTCTACACCTTC.

This clone has more than one count but fewer than ten. The CDR3 bases are TGTGCCTGGAGTGCCACAGGGGGCGCGAAGACCCAGTACTTC. Translation: CAWSATGGAKTQYF. The chain couples TRBV30 to TRBJ2-5, with 9 bases fitting TRBD1. This CDR3 has 14 amino acids. J was trimmed by 6 bases and V by 1 base; bases with no gene match: 6. Germline CDR1 and CDR2: GTSNPN and SVGIG (reference sequence).

The genes are TRBV28 and TRBJ1-5, with D uncertain. The V gene's germline CDR1 is MDHEN and CDR2 SYDVKM. The CDR3 loop spans 12 amino acids. Trimming took 6 bases from V and 7 from J, leaving 10 bases between them. The CDR3 sequence: CASRAGRQPQHF. The DNA of the CDR3 is TGTGCCAGCAGAGCAGGTAGACAGCCCCAGCATTTT.

This clone was seen a single time. This chain joins TRBV27 and TRBJ1-4, with D perhaps TRBD1 (5 bases). The CDR3 is made up of 13 amino acids. Germline V gene lookup returns CDR1 MNHEY and CDR2 SMNVEV (reference sequence). Trimming took 6 bases from V and 5 from J, leaving 10 bases between them. This CDR3 reads CASSRVGNEKLFF. CDR3 nucleotides: TGTGCCAGCAGCAGGGTGGGGAATGAAAAACTGTTTTTT.

This clone occurred many times. The CDR3 DNA is TGTGCCACCGCGGACAGTACCTATGGCTACACCTTC. As protein: CATADSTYGYTF. The V gene is TRBV2, the J gene TRBJ1-2; D is possibly TRBD1 (6 bases). The V gene's germline CDR1 is SNHLY and CDR2 FYNNEI. The CDR3 is made up of 12 amino acids. V dropped 10 bases and J dropped 4 bases, with 13 bases sitting between them.

The V call is TRBV30, the J call TRBJ1-6; D gene uncertain. The CDR3 consists of 11 residues. The germline gives CDR1 GTSNPN, CDR2 SVGIG (reference sequence). Trimming cost V 2 bases and J 9 bases, with 5 bases left between them. The CDR3 sequence is CAWSSGSPLHF. CDR3 DNA: TGTGCCTGGAGTTCGGGTTCACCCCTCCACTTT.

The chain recombines TRBV7-7 with TRBJ2-7, with D hard to call. Trimming left V 5 bases short and J 6 bases short, with 8 bases between. The CDR3 contains 11 residues. Per germline, CDR1 SSHAT and CDR2 FNYEAQ (reference sequence). CDR3 residues: CASSPRSEQYF. In DNA form, the CDR3 reads TGTGCCAGCAGCCCCCGGAGCGAGCAGTACTTC.